These 13 T cell receptor beta chains were sequenced from one sample in a study of blood T cells in healthy people across ages. For the second PCR, which ran for about 7 to 11 cycles, a sample-barcoded 5' primer and a J-beta primer mix were used. MiXCR, applied by TCRdb to the 5' RACE reads, yields one record per CDR3 protein. Of roughly 790,000 distinct CDR3 sequences in the sample, 35% to 45% are singletons; the top ten hold roughly 19%. The source material was blood. These TCRs come from a woman aged 60-75 years in good health.

This clonotype has at least ten counts. One junction end does not reproduce the germline sequence, and a read error may be involved. The rearrangement joins TRBV5-1 to TRBJ2-1; the D gene is possibly TRBD2 (5 bases). Germline CDR1 SGHRS, CDR2 YFSETQ. The CDR3 consists of 13 residues. The CDR3 loop is CASSLYGSDEQFF. The CDR3 region has the DNA TGTGCCAGCAGCTTATATGGGAGCGATGAGCAGTTCTTC.

This clonotype has ten or more counts. V gene TRBV5-1 combines with J gene TRBJ1-2; D call uncertain. The V end was cut by 0 bases, the J end by 6 bases, with 15 bases between. This CDR3 region has 15 residues. Germline values: CDR1 SGHRS, CDR2 YFSETQ. The CDR3 DNA is TGCGCCAGCAGCTTGGAATTTGCGGTTGGGAATGGCTACACCTTC. Its translation: CASSLEFAVGNGYTF.

The chain is built from TRBV7-3 and TRBJ1-2, with TRBD1 matching 9 bases. Trimming at V came to 2 bases and at J to 6 bases, leaving 13 bases not matched to a gene. Germline V gene data show CDR1 as SGHTA and CDR2 as FQGTGA. This CDR3 spans 17 amino acids. CDR3 loop: CASSLGQGIEMGDGYTF. CDR3 bases: TGTGCCAGCAGCTTAGGACAGGGGATCGAGATGGGGGATGGCTACACCTTC.

V usage is TRBV5-1 and J usage is TRBJ2-2, with TRBD2 matching 13 bases. The length of the CDR3 is 15 residues. The germline CDR1 and CDR2 sequences are SGHRS and YFSETQ. The V segment lost 9 bases and the J segment 4 bases; nucleotides outside the gene matches: 6. CDR3 in DNA: TGCGCCAAACTAGCGGGAGGGCCCGGCACCGGGGAGCTGTTTTTT. This codes for CAKLAGGPGTGELFF.

This chain joins TRBV18 and TRBJ2-1, with a possible D match to TRBD1 (6 bases). Germline V gene lookup returns CDR1 KGHSH and CDR2 LQKENI. The V and J ends lost 6 bases and 6 bases respectively, with 15 bases between them. This CDR3 contains 14 residues. CDR3: CASSPGQPLNEQFF. The DNA for the CDR3 is TGTGCCAGCTCGCCGGGACAACCCCTCAATGAGCAGTTCTTC.

This clonotype turned up a few times. This rearrangement joins TRBV5-6 to TRBJ2-1; D gene uncertain. The CDR3 has 16 residues. In germline, CDR1 is SGHDT, CDR2 YYEEEE. V lost 1 base to trimming and J lost 0 bases, with 11 bases between them. This CDR3 is CASSLYDGNSYNEQFF. CDR3 nucleotides: TGTGCCAGCAGCTTGTACGACGGCAACTCCTACAATGAGCAGTTCTTC. Full variable domain (missing parts from reference TRBV5-6 and TRBJ2-1): DAGVTQSPTHLIKTRGQQVTLRCSPKSGHDTVSWYQQALGQGPQFIFQYYEEEERQRGNFPDRFSGHQFPNYSSELNVNALLLGDSALYLCASSLYDGNSYNEQFFGPGTRLTVL.

As for this clonotype: Possible read error: a much larger clone is one base away. V is TRBV5-1 and J is TRBJ2-5; no firm D call. In germline, CDR1 is SGHRS, CDR2 YFSETQ. This CDR3 contains 11 residues. This CDR3 reads CASSWKETLYF. CDR3 bases: TGCGCCAGCAGCTGGAAAGAGACCCTGTACTTC.

V usage is TRBV7-9 and J usage is TRBJ2-5; tentatively, D is TRBD2 (5 bases). Germline CDR1 reads SEHNR; CDR2 reads FQNEAQ (reference sequence). Trimming cost V 4 bases and J 11 bases, with 14 bases left between them. This CDR3 has 12 residues. In DNA form, the CDR3 reads TGTGCCAGCAGCTCAGTAAATGGGGAGCAGTACTTC. Amino acids: CASSSVNGEQYF.

Only a few counts were recorded for this clonotype. V is TRBV13 and J is TRBJ2-3; 11 bases map to TRBD2. The CDR3 runs 17 residues. Trimming cost V 5 bases and J 0 bases; bases outside gene matches: 7. Germline assignment: CDR1 PRHDT and CDR2 FYEKMQ (reference sequence). Written as DNA, the CDR3 is TGTGCCAGCAGCCGAAGGACTAGCGGGTCTAGCACAGATACGCAGTATTTT. As protein: CASSRRTSGSSTDTQYF.

The chain employs TRBV10-3 and TRBJ2-5; TRBD1 agrees at 7 bases. The CDR3 has 14 residues. Germline trimming cut 4 bases from V and 3 bases from J; bases unmatched to any gene: 5. Germline values: CDR1 ENHRY, CDR2 SYGVKD. DNA of the CDR3: TGTGCCATCAGTGCGGGACAGCTCAAAGAGACCCAGTACTTC. Its protein product is CAISAGQLKETQYF.

The chain combines TRBV6-5 with TRBJ2-1; D not resolved. The CDR3 has 13 amino acids. The V gene lost 10 bases and the J gene lost 5 bases, with 15 bases spanning the gap. Germline V gives CDR1 MNHEY, CDR2 SVGAGI. CDR3 loop: CATHGPADNEQFF. Written as DNA, the CDR3 is TGTGCCACCCATGGACCAGCAGACAATGAGCAGTTCTTC.

This chain links TRBV7-2 with TRBJ1-4; possibly TRBD1 for D (6 bases). This CDR3 contains 15 residues. Germline V gene sequence: CDR1 SGHTA, CDR2 FQGNSA. V lost 6 bases and J lost 5, with 16 bases in between. The CDR3 sequence is CASRKPGAGNEKLFF. The DNA of the CDR3 is TGTGCCAGCAGGAAACCGGGGGCAGGGAATGAAAAACTGTTTTTT.

J is TRBJ1-2 and V is TRBV20-1; TRBD1 is a possible D gene (6 bases). V lost 0 bases and J lost 0, with 11 bases in between. The CDR3 is made up of 15 amino acids. The germline V gene has CDR1 DFQATT and CDR2 SNEGSKA (reference sequence). The CDR3 nucleotides read TGCAGTGCTAGAGATAGGGGGGGCACTAACTATGGCTACACCTTC. This sequence encodes CSARDRGGTNYGYTF.